A single sample is the source of the 3 T cell receptor beta chains below, sequenced in a study of vaccination and CD4 T cells after COVID-19. Antigen specificity for these receptors is unknown. As to treatment: 10-day PBMC culture with coronavirus spike peptide pools or control peptides (ViraFEST assay). At the Johns Hopkins FTIC core, DNA taken from cultured CD4+ T cells was sequenced by way of the Oncomine TCR Beta short-read assay. MiXCR, applied by TCRdb to the PCR reads, yields one record per CDR3 protein. The sample records approximately 4,100 distinct CDR3 sequences, less than 20% being singletons. The sample consisted of CD4+ T cells from blood, cultured in vitro. The receptors shown here come from a human donor who had recovered from COVID-19.

Only a few counts were recorded for this clonotype. The rearrangement links TRBV7-9 to TRBJ2-1; D gene uncertain. The V end was cut by 5 bases, the J end by 0 bases, with 11 bases between. The CDR3 consists of 15 residues. The germline V gene encodes CDR1 SEHNR and CDR2 FQNEAQ (reference sequence). CDR3 residues: CASSGSKSSYNEQFF. The CDR3 DNA reads as TGTGCCAGCAGCGGAAGCAAGAGCTCCTACAATGAGCAGTTCTTC.

This chain connects TRBV12-3 or TRBV12-4 to TRBJ1-3, with D unclear. Trimming removed 6 bases at V and 4 bases at J, with 10 bases between. The CDR3 consists of 13 residues. The CDR3 DNA sequence: TGTGCCAGCAGATTAACAACCGGAAACACCATATATTTT. Translation: CASRLTTGNTIYF.

The chain couples TRBV3-1 to TRBJ1-5; tentative D call: TRBD1 (5 bases). The ends were cut back, 1 base at V and 7 bases at J, with 8 bases in the middle. CDR3 length equals 13 residues. Per the germline V gene, CDR1 is LGHDT and CDR2 is YNNKEL (reference sequence). The CDR3 region is CASSQGRDQPQHF. The CDR3 nucleotides read TGTGCCAGCAGCCAAGGGAGGGACCAGCCCCAGCATTTT.